Presented here are 24 T cell receptor beta chains from one specimen sequenced in a study of CD8 T cells in ankylosing spondylitis. TCRdb passed the 5' RACE reads through MiXCR, listing each CDR3 protein once. Of roughly 250,000 distinct CDR3 sequences listed, more than 9% are singletons. Sequencing was performed on blood, either unsorted or a sorted T cell fraction (not recorded which). These receptors all stem from a male donor with ankylosing spondylitis or in good health (not recorded which).

This clonotype was seen ten or more times. The chain uses TRBV2 and TRBJ2-5; 11 bases fit TRBD1. CDR1 is SNHLY and CDR2 is FYNNEI in the germline V gene. The CDR3 extends over 15 amino acids. With V trimmed by 7 bases and J by 4 bases, 8 bases remained unmatched. The chain's CDR3 is CASTADRGHRETQYF. CDR3 coding DNA: TGTGCCAGCACTGCGGACAGGGGGCATCGAGAGACCCAGTACTTC.

J is TRBJ2-1 and V is TRBV7-8, with D tentatively TRBD2 (5 bases). The CDR3 is made up of 15 amino acids. V was pared by 4 bases and J by 0 bases, with 10 bases between. Germline lookup yields CDR1 SGHVS and CDR2 FQNEAQ. CDR3 bases: TGTGCCAGCAGCTCTCGGGAAGCCTCCTACAATGAGCAGTTCTTC. This codes for CASSSREASYNEQFF. Drawing the rest from reference TRBV7-8 and TRBJ2-1, the complete variable domain is GAGVSQSPRYKVAKRGQDVALRCDPISGHVSLFWYQQALGQGPEFLTYFQNEAQLDKSGLPSDRFFAERPEGSVSTLKIQRTQQEDSAVYLCASSSREASYNEQFFGPGTRLTVL.

This clonotype has only one observation. V usage is TRBV6-1 and J usage is TRBJ2-6; no clear D. Deletions cut 5 bases from V and 2 bases from J, with 10 bases between. CDR1 is MNHNS, CDR2 SASEGT, per germline. The CDR3 totals 15 residues. The CDR3: CASSPSYTGANVLTF. The CDR3 bases are TGTGCCAGCAGTCCAAGCTATACTGGGGCCAACGTCCTGACTTTC.

The chain recombines TRBV12-3 or TRBV12-4 with TRBJ1-4; no clear D gene. With 1 base removed from V and 3 bases from J, the gap between germline ends came to 6 bases. The CDR3 contains 14 residues. The CDR3 DNA reads TGTGCCAGCAGTTTAGGGCTACCTAATGAAAAACTGTTTTTT. Protein product: CASSLGLPNEKLFF.

This clonotype occurred a few times. The rearrangement joins TRBV10-3 to TRBJ2-7, with D perhaps TRBD1 (5 bases). V lost 2 bases and J lost 2, with 10 bases in between. CDR1 and CDR2 from the germline V gene are ENHRY and SYGVKD. The CDR3 covers 14 residues. The CDR3: CAISEAGNPYEQYF. The CDR3 nucleotides read TGTGCCATCAGTGAGGCAGGGAATCCCTACGAGCAGTACTTC.

This clonotype was recorded at least ten times. This chain links TRBV10-3 with TRBJ2-5, with TRBD2 identical over 10 bases. This CDR3 has 17 residues. Trimming cost V 5 bases and J 2 bases; bases outside gene matches: 11. Germline V gene sequence: CDR1 ENHRY, CDR2 SYGVKD. The CDR3 is CAISSPETSGDQETQYF. CDR3 nucleotide sequence: TGTGCCATCAGTTCCCCCGAAACTAGCGGGGATCAAGAGACCCAGTACTTC.

This clonotype was seen ten or more times. The rearrangement uses TRBV25-1 and TRBJ2-7; weak D call: TRBD2 (6 bases). With 0 bases removed from V and 7 bases from J, the gap between germline ends came to 13 bases. CDR1 is MGHDK and CDR2 is SYGVNS in the germline V gene. There are 14 residues in the CDR3. CDR3 sequence (DNA): TGTGCCAGCAGTGAATACCGGGGAGGAAGTGAGCAGTACTTC. It translates to CASSEYRGGSEQYF.

The chain links TRBV7-9 to TRBJ2-5, with D tentatively TRBD2 (6 bases). Germline V gene lookup returns CDR1 SEHNR and CDR2 FQNEAQ (reference sequence). Trimming removed 5 bases at V and 4 bases at J, with 17 bases between. CDR3 length: 15 residues. The CDR3 region has the DNA TGTGCCAGCAGCGAGAGACTAGGGCATGCAGAGACCCAGTACTTC. It specifies CASSERLGHAETQYF.

Ten or more counts support this clonotype. V is TRBV29-1 and J is TRBJ2-3, with D tentatively TRBD1 or TRBD2 (5 bases each). V gave up 3 bases and J gave up 6 bases, with 13 bases separating them. In germline, CDR1 is SQVTM, CDR2 ANQGSEA. CDR3 size: 13 residues. CDR3 region: CSVERGLQDTQYF. In DNA form, the CDR3 reads TGCAGCGTTGAGAGGGGTTTACAGGATACGCAGTATTTT.

This clonotype was counted at least ten times. The J gene is TRBJ2-1, the V gene TRBV6-5; D is perhaps TRBD2 (6 bases). CDR1 and CDR2 (germline): MNHEY, SVGAGI. This CDR3 has 13 residues. The V and J ends lost 4 bases and 7 bases respectively, with 11 bases between them. The CDR3 sequence: CASSSGLLNEQFF. The CDR3 DNA reads as TGTGCCAGCAGTTCGGGACTCCTTAATGAGCAGTTCTTC.

This clonotype was seen at least ten times. V gene TRBV5-1 combines with J gene TRBJ2-7, with D possibly TRBD1 on 5 matching bases. In germline, CDR1 is SGHRS, CDR2 YFSETQ. The germline V and J ends were trimmed by 0 bases and 2 bases, with 9 bases remaining between them. This CDR3 has 14 residues. In DNA form, the CDR3 reads TGCGCCAGCAGCTTGGGAGTACAGGCCTACGAGCAGTACTTC. Amino acids: CASSLGVQAYEQYF.

V is TRBV3-1 and J is TRBJ2-2, with D unresolved. Trimming removed 4 bases from V and 0 bases from J, with 12 bases in between. The CDR3 is 16 residues long. CDR1 is LGHDT, CDR2 YNNKEL, per germline (reference sequence). The CDR3, as DNA: TGTGCCAGCAGCCCCCGTTCCCGGGCGAACACCGGGGAGCTGTTTTTT. Residues: CASSPRSRANTGELFF.

The chain carries TRBV7-2 and TRBJ2-1; 7 bases fit TRBD2. The CDR3 sequence is 17 residues long. V lost 0 bases, J lost 6 bases, and 11 bases stayed unmatched. CDR1 and CDR2 from the germline V gene are SGHTA and FQGNSA. The CDR3 bases are TGTGCCAGCAGCTTAGCCATAGGACTAGTTGGGTCCAATGAGCAGTTCTTC. This codes for CASSLAIGLVGSNEQFF. Full variable domain (remainder filled in from reference TRBV7-2 and TRBJ2-1): GAGVSQSPSNKVTEKGKDVELRCDPISGHTALYWYRQSLGQGLEFLIYFQGNSAPDKSGLPSDRFSAERTGGSVSTLTIQRTQQEDSAVYLCASSLAIGLVGSNEQFFGPGTRLTVL.

The chain employs TRBV5-1 and TRBJ2-2; no clear D gene. From germline, CDR1 is SGHRS and CDR2 YFSETQ. V gave up 4 bases and J gave up 1 base, with 11 bases separating them. The CDR3 runs 15 residues. The CDR3 DNA sequence: TGCGCCAGCAGCCCGATTGGGGTGAACACCGGGGAGCTGTTTTTT. Translating it yields CASSPIGVNTGELFF.

In its sample, this clonotype was seen many times. J is TRBJ2-1 and V is TRBV5-1; the match to TRBD2 covers 12 bases. The CDR3 length is 15 residues. The V segment lost 3 bases and the J segment 6 bases; nucleotides outside the gene matches: 4. Germline CDR1 SGHRS, CDR2 YFSETQ. The CDR3 sequence: CASSSGLAGINEQFF. As DNA, the CDR3 is TGCGCCAGCAGCTCCGGACTAGCGGGAATCAATGAGCAGTTCTTC.

This clonotype was recorded at least ten times. The chain recombines TRBV20-1 with TRBJ2-7, with 11 bases matching TRBD2. This CDR3 has 14 residues. Per germline, CDR1 DFQATT and CDR2 SNEGSKA (reference sequence). Germline trimming cut 5 bases from V and 4 bases from J; bases unmatched to any gene: 7. CDR3 amino acids: CSAQPGLAVYEQYF. The CDR3 bases are TGCAGTGCTCAACCGGGACTAGCGGTGTACGAGCAGTACTTC.

This clonotype has just one count. The V call is TRBV3-1, the J call TRBJ2-5; no firm D call. V was pared by 5 bases and J by 5 bases, with 12 bases between. This CDR3 comprises 13 residues. Germline V gene sequence: CDR1 LGHDT, CDR2 YNNKEL (reference sequence). CDR3: CASSSWAEETQYF. CDR3 nucleotide sequence: TGTGCCAGCAGCTCCTGGGCTGAGGAGACCCAGTACTTC.

In this sample, this clonotype turned up many times. V is TRBV5-1 and J is TRBJ2-3; 10 bases line up with TRBD1. CDR1 SGHRS and CDR2 YFSETQ come from the germline V gene. The V gene end was trimmed by 4 bases and the J gene end by 0 bases; junction bases not matched to a gene: 2. This CDR3 comprises 15 residues. The CDR3 region is CASSVGQGSTDTQYF. The CDR3 DNA reads TGCGCCAGCAGCGTGGGACAGGGGAGCACAGATACGCAGTATTTT.

This clonotype appeared many times. The genes are TRBV6-1 and TRBJ2-1, with no clear D. V shed 7 bases and J shed 0 bases, with 10 bases lying between them. The CDR3 sequence is 14 residues long. The germline V gene encodes CDR1 MNHNS and CDR2 SASEGT. The CDR3 DNA reads as TGTGCCAGCAATGTCGAGAGCTCCTACAATGAGCAGTTCTTC. It specifies CASNVESSYNEQFF.

This clonotype was counted a few times. V gene TRBV18 combines with J gene TRBJ2-7, with no clear D. CDR1 is KGHSH, CDR2 LQKENI, per germline. V was clipped by 0 bases and J by 7 bases, with 7 bases between them. The CDR3 has 12 amino acids. CDR3 coding DNA: TGTGCCAGCTCACCACCGGGCCGAGAGCAGTACTTC. Translation: CASSPPGREQYF.

This clonotype was counted at least ten times. This CDR3 reads CASSVGGGINEQFF. The DNA for the CDR3 is TGTGCCAGCAGCGTAGGGGGCGGGATTAATGAGCAGTTCTTC. V gene TRBV9 combines with J gene TRBJ2-1; a possible D gene is TRBD2 (6 bases). The germline gives CDR1 SGDLS, CDR2 YYNGEE. Deletions cut 0 bases from V and 7 bases from J, with 11 bases between. The CDR3 sequence is 14 residues long.

This clonotype was counted many times. The chain employs TRBV29-1 and TRBJ2-7, with 12 positions matching TRBD1. Germline V gene data show CDR1 as SQVTM and CDR2 as ANQGSEA. CDR3 size: 12 residues. Germline trimming cut 6 bases from V and 6 bases from J; bases unmatched to any gene: 3. This chain's CDR3 is CSVGDRGLEQYF. As DNA, the CDR3 is TGCAGCGTGGGGGACAGGGGGCTCGAGCAGTACTTC.

The chain employs TRBV20-1 and TRBJ1-4; D may be TRBD1 (6 bases). Germline V CDR1 and CDR2: DFQATT, SNEGSKA (reference sequence). The CDR3 covers 16 residues. V was pared by 3 bases and J by 7 bases, with 21 bases between. The chain's CDR3 is CSASPFGNRVGEKLFF. The CDR3 nucleotides are TGCAGTGCTAGCCCGTTTGGGAACAGGGTGGGTGAAAAACTGTTTTTT.

This clonotype was counted at least ten times. The genes are TRBV5-1 and TRBJ2-1; the D gene could be TRBD1 or TRBD2 (5 bases each). The CDR3 covers 14 residues. Germline V lookup: CDR1 SGHRS, CDR2 YFSETQ. Trimming removed 4 bases from V and 8 bases from J, with 16 bases in between. CDR3 sequence (DNA): TGCGCCAGCAGCCTAGGGTCCGGGGCGGATGAGCAGTTCTTC. It encodes CASSLGSGADEQFF.